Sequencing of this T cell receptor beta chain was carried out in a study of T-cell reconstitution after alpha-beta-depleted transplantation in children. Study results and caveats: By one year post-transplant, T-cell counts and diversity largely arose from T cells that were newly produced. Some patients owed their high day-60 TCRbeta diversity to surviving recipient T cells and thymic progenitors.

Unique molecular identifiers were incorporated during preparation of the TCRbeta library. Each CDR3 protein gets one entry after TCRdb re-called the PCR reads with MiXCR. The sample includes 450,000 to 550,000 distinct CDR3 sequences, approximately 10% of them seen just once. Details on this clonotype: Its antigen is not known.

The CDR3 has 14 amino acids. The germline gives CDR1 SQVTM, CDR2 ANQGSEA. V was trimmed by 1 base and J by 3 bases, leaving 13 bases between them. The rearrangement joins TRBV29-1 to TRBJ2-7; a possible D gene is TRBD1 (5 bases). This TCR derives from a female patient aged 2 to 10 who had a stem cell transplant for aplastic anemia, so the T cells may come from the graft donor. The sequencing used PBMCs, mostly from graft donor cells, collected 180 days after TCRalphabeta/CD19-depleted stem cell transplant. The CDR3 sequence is CSVEGGPSDYEQYF. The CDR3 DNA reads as TGCAGCGTTGAAGGGGGCCCCTCCGACTACGAGCAGTACTTC.